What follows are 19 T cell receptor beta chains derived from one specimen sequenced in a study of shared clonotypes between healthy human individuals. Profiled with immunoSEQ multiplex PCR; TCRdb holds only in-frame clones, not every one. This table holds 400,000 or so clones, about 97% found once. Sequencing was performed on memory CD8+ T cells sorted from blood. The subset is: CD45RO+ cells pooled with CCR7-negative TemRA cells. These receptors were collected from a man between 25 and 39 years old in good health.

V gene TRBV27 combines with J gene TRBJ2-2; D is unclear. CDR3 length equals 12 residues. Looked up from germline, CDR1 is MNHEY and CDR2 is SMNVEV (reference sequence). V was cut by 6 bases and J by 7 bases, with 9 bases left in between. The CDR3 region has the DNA TGTGCCAGCAGGGGGTGGAGCGGGGAGCTGTTTTTT. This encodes CASRGWSGELFF.

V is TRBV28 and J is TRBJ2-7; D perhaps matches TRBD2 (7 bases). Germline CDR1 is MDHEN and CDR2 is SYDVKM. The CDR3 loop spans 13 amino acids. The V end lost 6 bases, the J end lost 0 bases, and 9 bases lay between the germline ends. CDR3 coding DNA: TGTGCCAGCAGAGGGGGGGACTCCTACGAGCAGTACTTC. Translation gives CASRGGDSYEQYF.

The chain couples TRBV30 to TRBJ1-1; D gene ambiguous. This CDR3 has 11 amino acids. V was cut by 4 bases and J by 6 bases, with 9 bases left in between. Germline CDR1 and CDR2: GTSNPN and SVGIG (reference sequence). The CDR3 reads CAWMVYPEAFF. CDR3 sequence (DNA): TGTGCCTGGATGGTCTACCCTGAAGCTTTCTTT.

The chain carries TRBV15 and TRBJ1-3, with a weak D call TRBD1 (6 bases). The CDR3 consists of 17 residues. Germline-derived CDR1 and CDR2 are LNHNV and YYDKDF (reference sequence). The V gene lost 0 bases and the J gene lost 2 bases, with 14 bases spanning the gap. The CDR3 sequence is CATSRDWGAATGNTIYF. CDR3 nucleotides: TGTGCCACCAGCAGAGATTGGGGGGCAGCAACTGGAAACACCATATATTTT.

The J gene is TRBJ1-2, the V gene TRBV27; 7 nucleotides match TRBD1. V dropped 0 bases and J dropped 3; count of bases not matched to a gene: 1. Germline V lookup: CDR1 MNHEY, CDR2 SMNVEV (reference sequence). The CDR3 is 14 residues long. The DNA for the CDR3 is TGTGCCAGCAGTTTATCAGGGGGCTACTATGGCTACACCTTC. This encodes CASSLSGGYYGYTF.

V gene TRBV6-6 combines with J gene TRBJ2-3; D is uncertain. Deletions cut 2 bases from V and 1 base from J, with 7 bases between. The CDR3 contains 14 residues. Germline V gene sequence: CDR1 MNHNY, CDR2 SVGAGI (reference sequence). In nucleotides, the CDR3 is TGTGCCAGCAGTTACGCGGATCGCACAGATACGCAGTATTTT. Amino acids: CASSYADRTDTQYF.

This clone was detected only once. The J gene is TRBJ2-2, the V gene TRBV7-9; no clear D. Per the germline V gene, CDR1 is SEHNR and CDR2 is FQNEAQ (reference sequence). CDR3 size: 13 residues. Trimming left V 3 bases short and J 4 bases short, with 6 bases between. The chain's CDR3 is CASSFVPTGELFF. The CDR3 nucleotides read TGTGCCAGCAGCTTCGTCCCCACCGGGGAGCTGTTTTTT.

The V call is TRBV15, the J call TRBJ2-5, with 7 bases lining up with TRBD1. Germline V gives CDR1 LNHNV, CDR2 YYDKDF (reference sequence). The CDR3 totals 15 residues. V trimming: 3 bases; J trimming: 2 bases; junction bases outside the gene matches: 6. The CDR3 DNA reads TGTGCCACCAGCAGCCGGGACAGAGTGCAAGAGACCCAGTACTTC. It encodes CATSSRDRVQETQYF.

CDR3 in DNA: TGTGCCAGCAGCTTCGCGGGAGAGGATGACACCGGGGAGCTGTTTTTT. Its translation: CASSFAGEDDTGELFF. The chain combines TRBV7-6 with TRBJ2-2, with 7 bases identical to TRBD2. The germline gives CDR1 SGHVS, CDR2 FNYEAQ. This CDR3 has 16 residues. The V segment lost 3 bases and the J segment 3 bases; nucleotides outside the gene matches: 7.

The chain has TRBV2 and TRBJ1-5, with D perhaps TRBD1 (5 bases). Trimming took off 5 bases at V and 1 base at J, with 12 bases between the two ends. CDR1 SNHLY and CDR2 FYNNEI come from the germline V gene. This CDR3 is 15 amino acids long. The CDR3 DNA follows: TGTGCCAGCAGTCTGTACAGGCAAAGCAATCAGCCCCAGCATTTT. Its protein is CASSLYRQSNQPQHF.

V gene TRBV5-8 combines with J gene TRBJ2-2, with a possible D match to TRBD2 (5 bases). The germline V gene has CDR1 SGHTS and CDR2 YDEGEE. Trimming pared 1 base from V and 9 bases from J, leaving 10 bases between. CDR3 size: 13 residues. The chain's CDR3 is CASSLFTGRELFF. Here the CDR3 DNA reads TGTGCCAGCAGCTTGTTTACGGGAAGGGAGCTGTTTTTT.

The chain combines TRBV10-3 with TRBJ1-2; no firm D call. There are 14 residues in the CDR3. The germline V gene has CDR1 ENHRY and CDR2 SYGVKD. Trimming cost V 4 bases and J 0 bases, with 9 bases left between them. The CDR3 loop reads CAISGQAANYGYTF. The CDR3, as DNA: TGTGCCATCAGTGGTCAGGCCGCTAACTATGGCTACACCTTC.

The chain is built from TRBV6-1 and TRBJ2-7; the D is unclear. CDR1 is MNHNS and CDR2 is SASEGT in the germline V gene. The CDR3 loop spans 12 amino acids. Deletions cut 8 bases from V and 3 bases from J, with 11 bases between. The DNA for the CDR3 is TGTGCCAGCCAGGCAGCGTTCTACGAGCAGTACTTC. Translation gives CASQAAFYEQYF.

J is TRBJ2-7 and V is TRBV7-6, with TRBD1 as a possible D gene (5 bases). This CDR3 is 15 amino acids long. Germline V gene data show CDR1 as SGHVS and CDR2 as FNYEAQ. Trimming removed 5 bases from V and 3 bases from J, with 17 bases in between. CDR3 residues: CASSRLTGPDYEQYF. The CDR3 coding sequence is TGTGCCAGCAGCCGCCTTACAGGACCCGACTACGAGCAGTACTTC.

CDR3 sequence (DNA): TGTGCCAGCAGTTTGGACAGGGCTGAAGCTTTCTTT. This gives the protein CASSLDRAEAFF. The V gene is TRBV28, the J gene TRBJ1-1; 8 positions agree with TRBD1. CDR3 length equals 12 residues. Germline V gene data show CDR1 as MDHEN and CDR2 as SYDVKM. V lost 3 bases and J lost 6; bases outside the gene matches: 0.

The CDR3: CASGSAGVNTEAFF. The CDR3 coding sequence is TGTGCCAGCGGATCGGCAGGGGTGAACACTGAAGCTTTCTTT. V usage is TRBV28 and J usage is TRBJ1-1; TRBD1 is a possible D gene (6 bases). Germline CDR1 MDHEN, CDR2 SYDVKM. Trimming took 8 bases from V and 0 from J, leaving 13 bases between them. This CDR3 is 14 amino acids long.

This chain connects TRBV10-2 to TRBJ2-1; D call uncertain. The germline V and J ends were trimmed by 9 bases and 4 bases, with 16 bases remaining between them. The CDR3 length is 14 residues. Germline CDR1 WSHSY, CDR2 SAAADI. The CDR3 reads CASETRPLYNEQFF. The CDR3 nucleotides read TGCGCCAGTGAGACCAGACCCTTGTACAATGAGCAGTTCTTC.

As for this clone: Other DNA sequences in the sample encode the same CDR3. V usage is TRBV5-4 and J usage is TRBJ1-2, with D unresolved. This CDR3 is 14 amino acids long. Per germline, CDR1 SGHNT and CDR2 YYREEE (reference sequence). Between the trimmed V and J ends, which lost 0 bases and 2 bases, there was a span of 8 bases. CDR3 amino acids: CASSLVRENYGYTF. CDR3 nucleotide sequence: TGTGCCAGCAGCTTGGTAAGGGAAAACTATGGCTACACCTTC.

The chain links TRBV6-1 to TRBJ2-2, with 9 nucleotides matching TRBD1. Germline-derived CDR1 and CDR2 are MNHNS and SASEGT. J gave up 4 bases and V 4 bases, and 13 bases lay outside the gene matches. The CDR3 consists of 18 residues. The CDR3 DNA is TGTGCCAGCAGTGTCTTGAGAGGACAGGGGCCACCCACCGGGGAGCTGTTTTTT. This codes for CASSVLRGQGPPTGELFF.